Below, 30 T cell receptor beta chains from the same sample are listed, as sequenced in a study of shared clonotypes between healthy human individuals. Produced via immunoSEQ multiplex PCR; TCRdb's table is partial and in-frame only. The table records roughly 1,500,000 clones, 95% to 99% of them present only once. The source material was naive CD4+ T cells sorted from blood. Regarding subset: CD45RA+ positively selected. Receptor source: a man in his thirties or forties in good health.

The chain is built from TRBV6-1 and TRBJ1-5; D is undetermined. V was trimmed by 7 bases and J by 6 bases, leaving 13 bases between them. Germline lookup yields CDR1 MNHNS and CDR2 SASEGT. The CDR3 has 13 residues. This CDR3 is CASTLEFGQPQHF. Here the CDR3 DNA reads TGTGCCAGCACCCTGGAGTTTGGTCAGCCCCAGCATTTT.

This clone appeared once. V is TRBV10-2 and J is TRBJ2-7, with 11 bases identical to TRBD2. Germline V CDR1 and CDR2: WSHSY, SAAADI. The V segment lost 4 bases and the J segment 2 bases; nucleotides outside the gene matches: 4. The CDR3 extends over 15 amino acids. The CDR3 reads CASSVTSGRTYEQYF. CDR3 in DNA: TGCGCCAGCAGTGTAACTAGCGGGAGAACCTACGAGCAGTACTTC.

The chain joins TRBV28 to TRBJ2-7; the D gene is possibly TRBD2 (6 bases). Germline values: CDR1 MDHEN, CDR2 SYDVKM. Trimming took off 6 bases at V and 6 bases at J, with 18 bases between the two ends. The CDR3 covers 14 residues. The CDR3: CASRTIWPGGEQYF. The CDR3 DNA reads as TGTGCCAGCAGAACGATATGGCCCGGGGGCGAGCAGTACTTC.

This rearrangement joins TRBV10-3 to TRBJ2-1; 7 bases fit TRBD2. The CDR3 covers 16 residues. V lost 3 bases to trimming and J lost 7 bases; unmatched junction nucleotides: 12. CDR1 and CDR2 from the germline V gene are ENHRY and SYGVKD. The CDR3 nucleotides read TGTGCCATCAGTGACACCCTAGCGGAGAAAATAAATGAGCAGTTCTTC. It specifies CAISDTLAEKINEQFF.

J is TRBJ2-6 and V is TRBV5-1; weak D call: TRBD1 (5 bases). The germline V gene encodes CDR1 SGHRS and CDR2 YFSETQ. CDR3 length: 18 residues. V lost 1 base and J lost 0, with 14 bases in between. In DNA form, the CDR3 reads TGCGCCAGCAGCTTGATCGGCGACAGTATCTCTGGGGCCAACGTCCTGACTTTC. It codes for CASSLIGDSISGANVLTF.

The rearrangement joins TRBV7-8 to TRBJ2-1; maybe TRBD1 (6 bases). Germline loops: CDR1 SGHVS, CDR2 FQNEAQ. With 4 bases removed from V and 12 bases from J, the gap between germline ends came to 13 bases. This CDR3 comprises 12 residues. DNA of the CDR3: TGTGCCAGCAGCTCCGACAGGCGCCGGCAGTTCTTC. Translation: CASSSDRRRQFF. Combining the CDR3 with reference TRBV7-8 and TRBJ2-1 gives the whole variable domain GAGVSQSPRYKVAKRGQDVALRCDPISGHVSLFWYQQALGQGPEFLTYFQNEAQLDKSGLPSDRFFAERPEGSVSTLKIQRTQQEDSAVYLCASSSDRRRQFFGPGTRLTVL.

The genes are TRBV5-4 and TRBJ2-1, with D tentatively TRBD2 (6 bases). With 4 bases removed from V and 8 bases from J, the gap between germline ends came to 13 bases. The CDR3 runs to 13 residues. Germline V gives CDR1 SGHNT, CDR2 YYREEE (reference sequence). The CDR3 sequence is CASSPPPSDEQFF. In nucleotides, the CDR3 is TGTGCCAGCAGCCCCCCTCCTAGCGATGAGCAGTTCTTC. Full variable domain (rest looked up from reference TRBV5-4 and TRBJ2-1): ETGVTQSPTHLIKTRGQQVTLRCSSQSGHNTVSWYQQALGQGPQFIFQYYREEENGRGNFPPRFSGLQFPNYSSELNVNALELDDSALYLCASSPPPSDEQFFGPGTRLTVL.

The chain employs TRBV5-8 and TRBJ2-7; 12 positions match TRBD1. The CDR3 is made up of 16 amino acids. The germline gives CDR1 SGHTS, CDR2 YDEGEE. V shed 1 base and J 6 bases; nucleotides not matched to a gene: 8. The CDR3 loop is CASSLLSGTGGFEQYF. Written as DNA, the CDR3 is TGTGCCAGCAGCTTGCTCTCCGGGACAGGGGGCTTCGAGCAGTACTTC.

The chain employs TRBV7-2 and TRBJ2-2; TRBD2 agrees at 10 bases. Trimming took 3 bases from V and 6 from J; bases not matched to a gene: 10. There are 17 residues in the CDR3. CDR1 SGHTA and CDR2 FQGNSA come from the germline V gene. The CDR3 loop is CASSFTGLASLPGELFF. CDR3 bases: TGTGCCAGCAGCTTTACGGGACTAGCGAGCCTCCCCGGGGAGCTGTTTTTT. The full variable domain, completed using reference TRBV7-2 and TRBJ2-2, is GAGVSQSPSNKVTEKGKDVELRCDPISGHTALYWYRQSLGQGLEFLIYFQGNSAPDKSGLPSDRFSAERTGGSVSTLTIQRTQQEDSAVYLCASSFTGLASLPGELFFGEGSRLTVL.

The chain recombines TRBV5-4 with TRBJ1-2; maybe TRBD1 (5 bases). The germline gives CDR1 SGHNT, CDR2 YYREEE (reference sequence). The CDR3 is made up of 17 amino acids. V was trimmed by 0 bases and J by 0 bases, leaving 15 bases between them. The CDR3 coding sequence is TGTGCCAGCAGCTTGGTCTCAGGGCTTACTGCTAACTATGGCTACACCTTC. This encodes CASSLVSGLTANYGYTF.

This sequence joins TRBV7-2 and TRBJ2-1, with TRBD2 identical over 11 bases. After removal of 8 bases from V and 9 bases from J, the junction contained 15 bases not matched to a gene. Germline loops: CDR1 SGHTA, CDR2 FQGNSA. The CDR3 has 16 residues. The CDR3 DNA reads as TGTGCCAGCGGAATAGCGGGAGGGTCCGGCTTCCCTGAGCAGTTCTTC. This translates into CASGIAGGSGFPEQFF.

The table lists this clone with a count of one. V is TRBV30 and J is TRBJ1-2; tentative D call: TRBD1 (6 bases). CDR1 is GTSNPN and CDR2 is SVGIG in the germline V gene (reference sequence). The CDR3 consists of 13 residues. V was clipped by 2 bases and J by 4 bases, with 11 bases between them. The CDR3 sequence is CAWSQQGAYGYTF. Written as DNA, the CDR3 is TGTGCCTGGAGTCAACAGGGCGCCTATGGCTACACCTTC.

This chain connects TRBV5-4 to TRBJ2-3; tentative D call: TRBD2 (6 bases). The CDR3 consists of 15 residues. Trimming cost V 5 bases and J 2 bases, with 15 bases left between them. Per the germline V gene, CDR1 is SGHNT and CDR2 is YYREEE (reference sequence). Written as DNA, the CDR3 is TGTGCCAGCAGTTCCCTGGGGGGACCCACAGATACGCAGTATTTT. This translates into CASSSLGGPTDTQYF.

The CDR3 spells CASSDRGVQKPQHF. The CDR3 DNA reads as TGTGCCAGCAGTGACAGGGGCGTCCAAAAGCCCCAGCATTTT. V usage is TRBV6-1 and J usage is TRBJ1-5; D is possibly TRBD1 (6 bases). The germline V gene has CDR1 MNHNS and CDR2 SASEGT. This CDR3 comprises 14 residues. With 3 bases removed from V and 8 bases from J, the gap between germline ends came to 14 bases.

The rearrangement joins TRBV4-3 to TRBJ2-7; 12 positions match TRBD2. Germline-derived CDR1 and CDR2 are LGHNA and YSLEER. The ends lost 2 bases at V and 7 bases at J; junction bases unmatched: 12. This CDR3 is built from 17 residues. The CDR3 here is CASSQTTSGLAGREQYF. CDR3 nucleotide sequence: TGCGCCAGCAGCCAAACAACCTCGGGACTAGCGGGTCGGGAGCAGTACTTC.

V gene TRBV27 combines with J gene TRBJ2-1, with 9 bases matching TRBD2. This CDR3 region has 17 residues. The junction had 14 bases not matched to a gene; V was cut back by 7 bases and J by 4 bases. CDR1 and CDR2 (germline): MNHEY, SMNVEV (reference sequence). As DNA, the CDR3 is TGTGCCAGCACGGGGCTAGCGGGACTCTCCTCTTACAATGAGCAGTTCTTC. Protein: CASTGLAGLSSYNEQFF.

The chain recombines TRBV13 with TRBJ1-5, with TRBD1 matching 10 bases. Germline V lookup: CDR1 PRHDT, CDR2 FYEKMQ (reference sequence). There are 19 residues in the CDR3. V lost 6 bases, J lost 1 base, and 15 bases stayed unmatched. CDR3: CASRIIRGQGFVSNQPQHF. The CDR3 nucleotides read TGTGCCAGCAGAATAATCCGGGGACAGGGGTTCGTGAGCAATCAGCCCCAGCATTTT.

The rearrangement uses TRBV2 and TRBJ1-2; 10 nucleotides line up with TRBD1. Per germline, CDR1 SNHLY and CDR2 FYNNEI. Losses at the gene ends were 7 bases for V and 5 bases for J; bases not matched to a gene: 4. There are 13 residues in the CDR3. The CDR3: CASTPGQGYGYTF. CDR3 coding DNA: TGTGCCAGCACGCCGGGACAGGGGTATGGCTACACCTTC.

The chain is built from TRBV10-3 and TRBJ2-7, with D unresolved. The CDR3 runs to 14 residues. Germline CDR1 ENHRY, CDR2 SYGVKD. Trimming removed 2 bases at V and 3 bases at J, with 11 bases between. The CDR3 spells CAISELMASYEQYF. The CDR3 nucleotides are TGTGCCATCAGTGAGCTAATGGCCAGCTACGAGCAGTACTTC.

V is TRBV7-2 and J is TRBJ2-3, with D perhaps being TRBD1 or TRBD2 (5 bases each). This CDR3 has 14 residues. Trimming cost V 5 bases and J 2 bases, with 11 bases left between them. CDR1 is SGHTA, CDR2 FQGNSA, per germline. CDR3 coding DNA: TGTGCCAGCAGCGGCACCGGGACCACAGATACGCAGTATTTT. It yields the protein CASSGTGTTDTQYF.

CDR3 loop: CASSFETGLAKNIQYF. The CDR3 DNA reads TGTGCCAGCAGCTTCGAGACAGGGCTAGCCAAAAACATTCAGTACTTC. The V gene is TRBV7-2, the J gene TRBJ2-4, with TRBD1 identical over 7 bases. V shed 3 bases and J 0 bases; nucleotides not matched to a gene: 5. Germline V gene lookup returns CDR1 SGHTA and CDR2 FQGNSA. The CDR3 extends over 16 amino acids.

The genes are TRBV30 and TRBJ1-2; D may be TRBD1 (6 bases). Germline assignment: CDR1 GTSNPN and CDR2 SVGIG (reference sequence). V dropped 2 bases and J dropped 5 bases, with 12 bases sitting between them. There are 13 residues in the CDR3. The CDR3 DNA reads TGTGCCTGGAGTTTACAGGGATCGTATGGCTACACCTTC. It yields the protein CAWSLQGSYGYTF.

This clone was observed once. This chain uses TRBV7-2 with TRBJ1-2; D is unresolved. Germline V gene sequence: CDR1 SGHTA, CDR2 FQGNSA. Trimming took 1 base from V and 3 from J, leaving 9 bases between them. The CDR3 has 14 amino acids. CDR3 region: CASSLEWEHYGYTF. The CDR3 nucleotides read TGTGCCAGCAGCTTAGAATGGGAGCACTATGGCTACACCTTC. The whole variable domain, remainder taken from reference TRBV7-2 and TRBJ1-2, is GAGVSQSPSNKVTEKGKDVELRCDPISGHTALYWYRQSLGQGLEFLIYFQGNSAPDKSGLPSDRFSAERTGGSVSTLTIQRTQQEDSAVYLCASSLEWEHYGYTFGSGTRLTVV.

Notes on this clone: The same CDR3 is also encoded by other DNA sequences in this sample. The rearrangement links TRBV18 to TRBJ2-1; D unresolved. The CDR3 runs 12 residues. Trimming cost V 6 bases and J 6 bases, with 9 bases left between them. Germline CDR1 KGHSH, CDR2 LQKENI. CDR3 amino acids: CASSRLGNEQFF. DNA for the CDR3: TGTGCCAGCTCGCGTCTGGGCAATGAGCAGTTCTTC. The full variable domain, with the rest looked up from reference TRBV18 and TRBJ2-1, is NAGVMQNPRHLVRRRGQEARLRCSPMKGHSHVYWYRQLPEEGLKFMVYLQKENIIDESGMPKERFSAEFPKEGPSILRIQQVVRGDSAAYFCASSRLGNEQFFGPGTRLTVL.

The J gene is TRBJ2-1, the V gene TRBV19; 11 positions agree with TRBD2. The junction had 10 bases not matched to a gene; V was cut back by 4 bases and J by 5 bases. Germline lookup yields CDR1 LNHDA and CDR2 SQIVND (reference sequence). This CDR3 has 17 residues. CDR3 protein: CASSTSSLAGANNEQFF. The CDR3 DNA sequence: TGTGCCAGTAGTACTTCCTCACTAGCGGGAGCTAACAATGAGCAGTTCTTC.

The gene calls are TRBV11-2 and TRBJ1-2; TRBD1 might be the D (5 bases). CDR3 length: 14 amino acids. Trimming removed 5 bases at V and 6 bases at J, with 16 bases between. Germline V gene data show CDR1 as SGHAT and CDR2 as FQNNGV. DNA for the CDR3: TGTGCCAGCAGCCTCGATCGGGGCTCGGATGGCTACACCTTC. It yields the protein CASSLDRGSDGYTF.

This rearrangement joins TRBV15 to TRBJ2-1; TRBD2 matches at 10 bases. CDR3 length: 14 amino acids. The V segment lost 10 bases and the J segment 10 bases; nucleotides outside the gene matches: 13. Germline V CDR1 and CDR2: LNHNV, YYDKDF (reference sequence). CDR3 residues: CAIGNGTSAREQFF. The CDR3 region has the DNA TGTGCCATTGGCAATGGGACTAGCGCGAGGGAGCAGTTCTTC. The whole variable domain, filled in from reference TRBV15 and TRBJ2-1, reads DAMVIQNPRYQVTQFGKPVTLSCSQTLNHNVMYWYQQKSSQAPKLLFHYYDKDFNNEADTPDNFQSRRPNTSFCFLDIRSPGLGDTAMYLCAIGNGTSAREQFFGPGTRLTVL.

This chain uses TRBV9 with TRBJ1-1; D might be TRBD1 (5 bases). The length of the CDR3 is 15 residues. Germline lookup yields CDR1 SGDLS and CDR2 YYNGEE. V was clipped by 4 bases and J by 3 bases, with 16 bases between them. The CDR3 DNA reads TGTGCCAGCAGCCCAGGGACTCTCGGGGACACTGAAGCTTTCTTT. This encodes CASSPGTLGDTEAFF.

The rearrangement uses TRBV28 and TRBJ1-1; D perhaps matches TRBD1 (5 bases). Per germline, CDR1 MDHEN and CDR2 SYDVKM. The CDR3 consists of 14 residues. Trimming removed 3 bases at V and 4 bases at J, with 12 bases between. The CDR3, as DNA: TGTGCCAGCAGTTTCGTATACGGGGGCACTGAAGCTTTCTTT. Protein: CASSFVYGGTEAFF.

The chain couples TRBV7-3 to TRBJ2-7; the match to TRBD1 covers 7 bases. With V trimmed by 0 bases and J by 3 bases, 5 bases remained unmatched. The CDR3 is 15 residues long. Germline V lookup: CDR1 SGHTA, CDR2 FQGTGA. This CDR3 is CASSLTSAGGYEQYF. The CDR3 DNA reads TGTGCCAGCAGCTTAACGTCGGCAGGGGGCTACGAGCAGTACTTC.